These 10 T cell receptor beta chains originate from one sample sequenced in a study of blood T cell repertoires in COVID-19. This table comes from immunoSEQ multiplex PCR, and its TCRdb copy is limited to in-frame clones, with some not included. The sample holds tens of thousands of clones, roughly four fifths seen once. Sequenced: peripheral blood. Every receptor here comes from a man between 65 and 85 years old with acute or convalescent COVID-19.

The rearrangement joins TRBV5-1 to TRBJ2-1, with 8 nucleotides matching TRBD2. This CDR3 has 15 amino acids. The trim removed 0 bases at V and 2 bases at J, leaving 1 base unmatched. In germline, CDR1 is SGHRS, CDR2 YFSETQ. CDR3 coding DNA: TGCGCCAGCAGCTTGGAACTAGCGGCCTACAATGAGCAGTTCTTC. This encodes CASSLELAAYNEQFF.

This rearrangement joins TRBV18 to TRBJ2-7; the D gene is possibly TRBD1 (5 bases). V dropped 1 base and J dropped 3 bases, with 10 bases sitting between them. This CDR3 contains 14 residues. Germline CDR1 is KGHSH and CDR2 is LQKENI. This CDR3 reads CASSPQGSLYEQYF. In DNA, the CDR3 is TGTGCCAGCTCACCACAGGGGTCCCTCTACGAGCAGTACTTC.

This rearrangement joins TRBV5-1 to TRBJ2-2, with D unresolved. Trimming removed 4 bases at V and 7 bases at J, with 14 bases between. There are 14 residues in the CDR3. Germline V lookup: CDR1 SGHRS, CDR2 YFSETQ. This CDR3 is CASSALAGYGELFF. CDR3 sequence (DNA): TGCGCCAGCAGCGCCCTGGCAGGATACGGGGAGCTGTTTTTT.

The chain links TRBV5-1 to TRBJ1-3, with D unclear. CDR1 SGHRS and CDR2 YFSETQ come from the germline V gene. The CDR3 sequence is 16 residues long. The ends were cut back, 0 bases at V and 0 bases at J, with 10 bases in the middle. The CDR3 DNA is TGCGCCAGCAGCTTGGGAGGGCTCAGCTCTGGAAACACCATATATTTT. Its protein is CASSLGGLSSGNTIYF.

This clone was seen only a few times. This chain uses TRBV6-6 with TRBJ2-7; D might be TRBD2 (5 bases). Trimming left V 0 bases short and J 6 bases short, with 9 bases between. The CDR3 is 13 amino acids. Per the germline V gene, CDR1 is MNHNY and CDR2 is SVGAGI (reference sequence). The CDR3 DNA follows: TGTGCCAGCAGTTACTCTCGGGGTGTCGAGCAGTACTTC. It codes for CASSYSRGVEQYF.

This clone was counted once. Germline and junction disagree at one end, which may indicate a read error. The rearrangement uses TRBV7-7 and TRBJ1-3; tentatively, D is TRBD1 (6 bases). Germline V lookup: CDR1 SSHAT, CDR2 FNYEAQ (reference sequence). This CDR3 is built from 15 residues. The chain's CDR3 is CASSYREGVGNTIYF. The CDR3 DNA reads TGTGCTAGCAGCTACAGGGAGGGAGTTGGAAACACCATATATTTT.

The CDR3 coding sequence is TGTGCCACCAGCAGAGATCTAGGGGGCTACGAGCAGTACTTC. Amino acids: CATSRDLGGYEQYF. This chain uses TRBV15 with TRBJ2-7; the D gene is possibly TRBD1 (6 bases). The CDR3 is 14 residues long. V was shortened by 0 bases and J by 3 bases, with 9 bases between the two germline ends. The germline CDR1 and CDR2 sequences are LNHNV and YYDKDF (reference sequence).

The chain employs TRBV7-2 and TRBJ1-3; D remains ambiguous. The V end lost 1 base, the J end lost 4 bases, and 8 bases lay between the germline ends. Per germline, CDR1 SGHTA and CDR2 FQGNSA. CDR3 length: 14 amino acids. The CDR3 reads CASSLGVAGNTIYF. The DNA for the CDR3 is TGTGCCAGCAGCTTAGGGGTAGCGGGAAACACCATATATTTT.

The chain is built from TRBV2 and TRBJ2-7, with TRBD2 matching over 8 bases. Germline values: CDR1 SNHLY, CDR2 FYNNEI. V lost 6 bases to trimming and J lost 3 bases; unmatched junction nucleotides: 16. The CDR3 extends over 17 amino acids. The CDR3 region is CASRGLVGSGGIYEQYF. For the CDR3, the DNA is TGTGCCAGCAGGGGGCTAGTGGGGAGCGGGGGTATCTACGAGCAGTACTTC.

The V and J genes are TRBV19 and TRBJ2-7, with TRBD1 matching 8 bases. The CDR3 is 15 amino acids. Germline CDR1 reads LNHDA; CDR2 reads SQIVND (reference sequence). V shed 2 bases and J 7 bases; nucleotides not matched to a gene: 10. The CDR3 is CASSISQGAMAEQYF. CDR3 in DNA: TGTGCCAGTAGTATAAGTCAGGGGGCTATGGCGGAGCAGTACTTC.